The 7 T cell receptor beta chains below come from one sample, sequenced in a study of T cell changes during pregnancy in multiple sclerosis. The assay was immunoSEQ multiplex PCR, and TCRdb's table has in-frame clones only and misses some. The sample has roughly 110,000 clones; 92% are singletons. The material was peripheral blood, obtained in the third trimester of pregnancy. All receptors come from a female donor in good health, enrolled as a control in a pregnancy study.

This chain's CDR3 is CASSLRQTNTGELFF. In DNA form, the CDR3 reads TGCGCCAGCAGCCTGAGGCAGACGAACACCGGGGAGCTGTTTTTT. The chain uses TRBV5-1 and TRBJ2-2; D is unresolved. V was cut by 4 bases and J by 0 bases, with 10 bases left in between. The CDR3 is 15 amino acids. Germline CDR1 and CDR2: SGHRS and YFSETQ.

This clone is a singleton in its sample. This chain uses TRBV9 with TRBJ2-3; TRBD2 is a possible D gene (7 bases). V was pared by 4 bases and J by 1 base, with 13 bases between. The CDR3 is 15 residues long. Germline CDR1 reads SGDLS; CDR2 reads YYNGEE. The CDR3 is CASSTGGGGTDTQYF. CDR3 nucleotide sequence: TGTGCCAGCAGCACAGGAGGGGGGGGCACAGATACGCAGTATTTT. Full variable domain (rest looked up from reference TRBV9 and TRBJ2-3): DSGVTQTPKHLITATGQRVTLRCSPRSGDLSVYWYQQSLDQGLQFLIQYYNGEERAKGNILERFSAQQFPDLHSELNLSSLELGDSALYFCASSTGGGGTDTQYFGPGTRLTVL.

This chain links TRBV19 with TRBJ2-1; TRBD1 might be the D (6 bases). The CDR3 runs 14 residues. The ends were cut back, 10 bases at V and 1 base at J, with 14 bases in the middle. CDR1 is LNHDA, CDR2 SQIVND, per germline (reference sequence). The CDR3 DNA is TGTGCCACTAACATCGGACAGTCCTACAATGAGCAGTTCTTC. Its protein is CATNIGQSYNEQFF.

The CDR3: CASSYSGGGLKETQYF. CDR3 sequence (DNA): TGTGCCAGCAGCTACTCAGGCGGGGGGCTCAAAGAGACCCAGTACTTC. The rearrangement uses TRBV11-2 and TRBJ2-5, with 8 bases matching TRBD2. Germline-derived CDR1 and CDR2 are SGHAT and FQNNGV. Trimming took 4 bases from V and 3 from J; bases not matched to a gene: 10. The CDR3 covers 16 residues.

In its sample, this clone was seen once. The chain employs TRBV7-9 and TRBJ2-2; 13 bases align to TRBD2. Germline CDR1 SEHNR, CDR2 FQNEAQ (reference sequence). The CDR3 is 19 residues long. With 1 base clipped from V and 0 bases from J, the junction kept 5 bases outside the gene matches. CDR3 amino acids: CASSLGWGLAGTNTGELFF. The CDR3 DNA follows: TGTGCCAGCAGCTTAGGATGGGGACTAGCGGGGACGAACACCGGGGAGCTGTTTTTT.

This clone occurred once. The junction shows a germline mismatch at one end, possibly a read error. CDR3 loop: CASSPRSGTIEKLFF. CDR3 nucleotides: TGTGCCAGCTCACCTAGGTCGGGAACTATTGAAAAACTGTTTTTT. The chain links TRBV18 to TRBJ1-4; D uncertain. In germline, CDR1 is KGHSH, CDR2 LQKENI. The CDR3 extends over 15 amino acids.

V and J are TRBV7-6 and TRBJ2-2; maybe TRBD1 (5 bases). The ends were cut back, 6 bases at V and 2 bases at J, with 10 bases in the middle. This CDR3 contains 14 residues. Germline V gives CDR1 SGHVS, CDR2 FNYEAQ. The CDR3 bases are TGTGCCAGCAGATACGACAGAAACACCGGGGAGCTGTTTTTT. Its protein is CASRYDRNTGELFF.